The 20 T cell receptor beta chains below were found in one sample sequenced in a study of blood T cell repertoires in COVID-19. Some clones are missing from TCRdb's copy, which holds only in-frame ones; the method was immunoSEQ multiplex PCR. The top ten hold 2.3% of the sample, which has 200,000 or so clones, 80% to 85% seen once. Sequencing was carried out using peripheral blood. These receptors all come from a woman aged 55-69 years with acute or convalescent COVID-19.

CDR3 residues: CASRQGSNSNQPQHF. The DNA of the CDR3 is TGTGCCAGCAGACAGGGGTCTAATAGCAATCAGCCCCAGCATTTT. The V call is TRBV27, the J call TRBJ1-5; 7 nucleotides match TRBD1. CDR3 length: 15 amino acids. V lost 6 bases, J lost 0 bases, and 5 bases stayed unmatched. Germline V gives CDR1 MNHEY, CDR2 SMNVEV (reference sequence).

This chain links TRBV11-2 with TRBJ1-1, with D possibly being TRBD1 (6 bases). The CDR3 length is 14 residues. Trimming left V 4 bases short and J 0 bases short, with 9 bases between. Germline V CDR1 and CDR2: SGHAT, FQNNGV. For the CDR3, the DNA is TGTGCCAGCAGCTCCGGGACAATGAACACTGAAGCTTTCTTT. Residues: CASSSGTMNTEAFF.

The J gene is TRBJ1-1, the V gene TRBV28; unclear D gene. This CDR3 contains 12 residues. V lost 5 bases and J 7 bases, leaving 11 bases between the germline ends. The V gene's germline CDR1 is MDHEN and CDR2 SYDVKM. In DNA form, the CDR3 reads TGTGCCAGCAGTACCCCAACCAGTGAAGCTTTCTTT. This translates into CASSTPTSEAFF.

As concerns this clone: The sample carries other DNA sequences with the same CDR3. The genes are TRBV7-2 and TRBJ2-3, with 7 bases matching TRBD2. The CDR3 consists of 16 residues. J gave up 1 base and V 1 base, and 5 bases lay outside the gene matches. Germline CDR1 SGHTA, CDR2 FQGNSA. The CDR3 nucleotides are TGTGCCAGCAGCTTAGATGGGGCGGGGGGCACAGATACGCAGTATTTT. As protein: CASSLDGAGGTDTQYF.

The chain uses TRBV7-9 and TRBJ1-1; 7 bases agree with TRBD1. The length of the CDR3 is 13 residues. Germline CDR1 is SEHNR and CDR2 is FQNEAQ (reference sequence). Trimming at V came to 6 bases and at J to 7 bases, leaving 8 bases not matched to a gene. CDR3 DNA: TGTGCCAGCAGACTAGGGACAGCAAATGAAGCTTTCTTT. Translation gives CASRLGTANEAFF. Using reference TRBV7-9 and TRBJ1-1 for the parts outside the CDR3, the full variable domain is DTGVSQNPRHKITKRGQNVTFRCDPISEHNRLYWYRQTLGQGPEFLTYFQNEAQLEKSRLLSDRFSAERPKGSFSTLEIQRTEQGDSAMYLCASRLGTANEAFFGQGTRLTVV.

The CDR3 spells CASSEAGRGRTYEQYF. In DNA form, the CDR3 reads TGTGCCAGCAGTGAAGCAGGGCGGGGGAGAACCTACGAGCAGTACTTC. The chain links TRBV6-1 to TRBJ2-7; TRBD2 agrees at 7 bases. CDR3 length: 16 residues. V shed 0 bases and J 2 bases; nucleotides not matched to a gene: 7. The germline gives CDR1 MNHNS, CDR2 SASEGT.

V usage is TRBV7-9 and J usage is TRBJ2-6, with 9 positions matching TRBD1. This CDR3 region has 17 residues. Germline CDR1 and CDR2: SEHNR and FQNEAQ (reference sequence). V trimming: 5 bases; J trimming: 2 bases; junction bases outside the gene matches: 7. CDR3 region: CASSPMGQGAGANVLTF. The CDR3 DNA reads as TGTGCCAGCAGCCCCATGGGACAGGGAGCTGGGGCCAACGTCCTGACTTTC.

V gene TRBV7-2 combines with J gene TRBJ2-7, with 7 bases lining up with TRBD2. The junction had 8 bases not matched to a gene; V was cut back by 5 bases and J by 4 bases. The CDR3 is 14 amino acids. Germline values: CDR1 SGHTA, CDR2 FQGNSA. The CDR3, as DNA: TGTGCCAGCAGCATCGGGACTAAGTATTACGAGCAGTACTTC. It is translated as CASSIGTKYYEQYF.

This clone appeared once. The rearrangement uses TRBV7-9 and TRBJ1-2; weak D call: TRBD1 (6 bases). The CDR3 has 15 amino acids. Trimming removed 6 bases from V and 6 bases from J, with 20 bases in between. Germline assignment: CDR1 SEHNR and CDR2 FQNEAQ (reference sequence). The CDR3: CASRPWDTDDDGYTF. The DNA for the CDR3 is TGTGCCAGCAGACCTTGGGACACCGATGATGATGGCTACACCTTC.

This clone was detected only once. CDR3: CASSPGPGAYPYGYTF. The CDR3 DNA follows: TGTGCCAGCAGCCCAGGGCCAGGGGCCTACCCCTATGGCTACACCTTC. This chain uses TRBV21-1 with TRBJ1-2; the D call in the table, TRBD1, was not verified against the DNA. TRBV21-1 has pseudogene status. CDR3 length: 16 amino acids.

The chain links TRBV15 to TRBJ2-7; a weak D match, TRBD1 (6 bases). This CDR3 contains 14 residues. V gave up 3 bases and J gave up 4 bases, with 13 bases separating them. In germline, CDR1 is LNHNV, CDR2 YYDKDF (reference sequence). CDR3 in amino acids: CATSRDVRGYEQYF. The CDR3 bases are TGTGCCACCAGCAGGGATGTTAGGGGGTACGAGCAGTACTTC.

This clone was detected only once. The CDR3 region is CASSFRSRVGTEAFF. The CDR3 bases are TGTGCCAGCAGTTTCAGAAGCAGGGTGGGCACTGAAGCTTTCTTT. The J gene is TRBJ1-1, the V gene TRBV6-5; perhaps TRBD1 as D (5 bases). CDR1 is MNHEY and CDR2 is SVGAGI in the germline V gene. CDR3 length: 15 residues. V was trimmed by 4 bases and J by 4 bases, leaving 16 bases between them.

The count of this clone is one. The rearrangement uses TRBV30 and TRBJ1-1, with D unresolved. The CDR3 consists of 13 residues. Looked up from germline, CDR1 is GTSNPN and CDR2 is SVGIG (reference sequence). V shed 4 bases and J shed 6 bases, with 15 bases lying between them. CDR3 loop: CAWTPRRSAEAFF. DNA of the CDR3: TGTGCCTGGACTCCGAGGAGATCGGCTGAAGCTTTCTTT.

This CDR3 reads CASSEGLRGTTGANVLTF. CDR3 in DNA: TGTGCCAGCAGTGAAGGTCTCAGGGGAACGACTGGGGCCAACGTCCTGACTTTC. The rearrangement joins TRBV6-1 to TRBJ2-6, with D possibly matching TRBD1 (6 bases). V was trimmed by 1 base and J by 2 bases, leaving 15 bases between them. CDR1 is MNHNS, CDR2 SASEGT, per germline. The CDR3 length is 18 residues.

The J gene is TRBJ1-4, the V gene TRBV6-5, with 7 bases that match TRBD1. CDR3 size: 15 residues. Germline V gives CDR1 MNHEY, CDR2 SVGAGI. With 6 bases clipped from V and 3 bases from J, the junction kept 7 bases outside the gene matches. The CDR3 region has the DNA TGTGCCAGCAGGCCTGACAGGGCCGCTAATGAAAAACTGTTTTTT. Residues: CASRPDRAANEKLFF.

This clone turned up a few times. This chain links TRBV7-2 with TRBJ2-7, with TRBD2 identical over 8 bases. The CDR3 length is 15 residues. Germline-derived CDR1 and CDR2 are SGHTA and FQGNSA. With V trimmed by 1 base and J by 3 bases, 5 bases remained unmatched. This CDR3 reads CASSLGSGGDYEQYF. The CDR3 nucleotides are TGTGCCAGCAGCTTAGGGAGCGGGGGAGACTACGAGCAGTACTTC.

DNA of the CDR3: TGTGCCAGCAGCCAAGGGGGGGGAAATGAGCAGTTCTTC. It codes for CASSQGGGNEQFF. This chain joins TRBV3-1 (or the pseudogene TRBV3-2) and TRBJ2-1, with TRBD2 matching 7 bases. The CDR3 totals 13 residues. CDR1 LGHDT and CDR2 YNNKEL come from the germline V gene (reference sequence). V dropped 1 base and J dropped 7; count of bases not matched to a gene: 1.

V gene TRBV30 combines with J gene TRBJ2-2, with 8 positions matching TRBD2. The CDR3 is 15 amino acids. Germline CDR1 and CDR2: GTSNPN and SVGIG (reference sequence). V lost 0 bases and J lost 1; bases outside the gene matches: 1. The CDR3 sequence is CAWSVSGVNTGELFF. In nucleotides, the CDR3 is TGTGCCTGGAGTGTTAGCGGGGTGAACACCGGGGAGCTGTTTTTT.

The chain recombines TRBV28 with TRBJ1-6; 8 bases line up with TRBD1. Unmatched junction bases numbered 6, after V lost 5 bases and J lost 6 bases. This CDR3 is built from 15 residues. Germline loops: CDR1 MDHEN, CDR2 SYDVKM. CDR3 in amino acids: CASSPATGVNSPLHF. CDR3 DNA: TGTGCCAGCAGTCCCGCGACAGGGGTTAATTCACCCCTCCACTTT. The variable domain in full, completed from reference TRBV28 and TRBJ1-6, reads DVKVTQSSRYLVKRTGEKVFLECVQDMDHENMFWYRQDPGLGLRLIYFSYDVKMKEKGDIPEGYSVSREKKERFSLILESASTNQTSMYLCASSPATGVNSPLHFGNGTRLTVT.

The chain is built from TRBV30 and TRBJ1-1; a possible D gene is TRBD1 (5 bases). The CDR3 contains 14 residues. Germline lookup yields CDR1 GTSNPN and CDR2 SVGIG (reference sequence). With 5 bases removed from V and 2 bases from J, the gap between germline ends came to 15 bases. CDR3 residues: CAWGQAGTNTEAFF. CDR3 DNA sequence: TGTGCCTGGGGTCAAGCCGGGACTAACACTGAAGCTTTCTTT.